The rows below give T cell receptor beta chains drawn from one sample of a study of T cell changes during pregnancy in multiple sclerosis. Method: immunoSEQ multiplex PCR; TCRdb's copy keeps in-frame clones and lacks some. The profile shows tens of thousands of clones, approximately 90% of them singletons. The input for sequencing was CD4+ T cells from peripheral blood mononuclear cells, taken in the first trimester of pregnancy. Every receptor here comes from a female donor in good health, enrolled as a control in a pregnancy study. CDR3s include the opening cysteine and the closing phenylalanine or tryptophan. Each record gives: J gene, V gene, D gene, clone size, CDR3 protein, CDR3 DNA. D genes are given only for firm matches. Clone size is shown for a subset of rows, as once, few, many or a class of expanded clone.

TRBJ1-1 | TRBV19 | NA | NA | CASTGYTEAFF | TGTGCCAGTACGGGGTACACTGAAGCTTTCTTT
TRBJ2-4 | TRBV5-1 | TRBD2 | NA | CASSPTLAGIPGNIQYF | TGCGCCAGCAGCCCCACCCTAGCGGGGATACCCGGAAACATTCAGTACTTC
TRBJ1-3 | TRBV7-2 | NA | NA | CASSLVQGRGNTIYF | TGTGCCAGCAGCTTAGTTCAGGGTAGGGGAAACACCATATATTTT
TRBJ2-2 | TRBV5-1 | NA | NA | CASSLTHTGELFF | TGCGCCAGCAGCCTGACTCACACCGGGGAGCTGTTTTTT
TRBJ2-5 | TRBV11-2 | TRBD2 | NA | CASSFLSGGETQYF | TGTGCCAGCAGCTTCCTTAGCGGGGGGGAGACCCAGTACTTC
TRBJ2-1 | TRBV7-2 | NA | NA | CASSLVKRDEQFF | TGTGCCAGCAGCTTGGTAAAACGGGATGAGCAGTTCTTC
TRBJ2-7 | TRBV7-7 | NA | NA | CASSQGRLNEQYF | TGTGCTAGCAGCCAGGGGCGGTTAAACGAGCAGTACTTC
TRBJ2-3 | TRBV29-1 | NA | NA | CSVEVFTGVKIDTQYF | TGCAGCGTTGAAGTCTTCACGGGAGTCAAGATAGATACGCAGTATTTT
TRBJ2-3 | TRBV10-2 | TRBD2 | NA | CASSVSLGLAPDTQYF | TGCGCCAGCAGCGTGAGCCTGGGACTAGCGCCGGATACGCAGTATTTT
TRBJ2-2 | TRBV5-1 | NA | NA | CASLEVPQETWNTGELFF | TGCGCCAGCTTAGAAGTACCACAGGAGACCTGGAACACCGGGGAGCTGTTTTTT
TRBJ2-2 | TRBV11-1 | NA | NA | CASSRLTAGELFF | TGTGCCAGCAGCCGACTAACGGCCGGGGAGCTGTTTTTT
TRBJ2-3 | TRBV4-1 | TRBD1 | NA | CASSQGQGALDTQYF | TGCGCCAGCAGCCAGGGACAGGGGGCGTTGGATACGCAGTATTTT
TRBJ1-1 | TRBV6-5 | NA | NA | CASSYLQATEAFF | TGTGCCAGCAGTTACTTGCAGGCCACTGAAGCTTTCTTT
TRBJ1-2 | TRBV28 | NA | NA | CASSSGDYGYTF | TGTGCCAGCAGTTCAGGGGACTATGGCTACACCTTC
TRBJ2-3 | TRBV4-1 | TRBD2 | NA | CASSQGSAGGRADTQYF | TGCGCCAGCAGCCAAGGGTCAGCGGGGGGGCGGGCAGATACGCAGTATTTT
TRBJ2-7 | TRBV5-1 | TRBD1 | once | CASSVGQAINEQYF | TGCGCCAGCAGCGTAGGACAGGCTATCAACGAGCAGTACTTC
TRBJ1-2 | TRBV7-8 | NA | NA | CASSSTGRYGYTF | TGTGCCAGCAGCTCAACCGGGAGATATGGCTACACCTTC
TRBJ1-2 | TRBV10-3 | TRBD1 | NA | CAISESTGDGYTF | TGTGCCATCAGTGAGTCCACAGGGGATGGCTACACCTTC
TRBJ1-5 | TRBV19 | NA | NA | CASSIQGEQPQHF | TGTGCCAGTAGTATACAGGGCGAACAGCCCCAGCATTTT
TRBJ1-5 | TRBV28 | NA | NA | CASSLPMSGRNQPQHF | TGTGCCAGCAGTTTGCCCATGTCTGGCCGCAATCAGCCCCAGCATTTT
TRBJ2-3 | TRBV6-1 | NA | NA | CASSEIWDSTDTQYF | TGTGCCAGCAGTGAAATATGGGACTCCACAGATACGCAGTATTTT
TRBJ1-1 | TRBV4-1 | NA | NA | CASSQSFYEANTEAFF | TGCGCCAGCAGCCAATCCTTCTATGAGGCGAACACTGAAGCTTTCTTT
TRBJ2-1 | TRBV28 | NA | NA | CASIPGGGSSYNEQFF | TGTGCCAGCATTCCTGGGGGGGGCAGCTCCTACAATGAGCAGTTCTTC
TRBJ2-3 | TRBV5-6 | TRBD2 | NA | CASSSSGGTDTQYF | TGTGCCAGCAGCTCTAGCGGGGGTACAGATACGCAGTATTTT
TRBJ2-3 | TRBV18 | NA | NA | CASSPSGQDTQYF | TGTGCCAGCTCACCAAGCGGACAGGATACGCAGTATTTT
TRBJ1-2 | TRBV21-1 | NA | NA | CASSKVRGLSYGYTF | TGTGCCAGCAGCAAAGTGAGGGGACTGTCCTATGGCTACACCTTC
TRBJ1-2 | TRBV6-5 | NA | once | CASSGPHGSNYGYTF | TGTGCCAGCAGTGGGCCCCATGGCTCTAACTATGGCTACACCTTC
TRBJ2-7 | TRBV6-5 | TRBD2 | NA | CASSYGLAYDEQYF | TGTGCCAGCAGTTACGGACTAGCTTATGACGAGCAGTACTTC
TRBJ2-2 | TRBV7-9 | NA | few | CASSLRANTGELFF | TGTGCCAGCAGCCTGCGAGCGAACACCGGGGAGCTGTTTTTT
TRBJ2-3 | TRBV5-1 | TRBD1 | NA | CASRFRTGADTQYF | TGCGCCAGCAGGTTCCGGACAGGGGCGGATACGCAGTATTTT
TRBJ2-2 | TRBV4-1 | TRBD2 | NA | CASSTPAGTSGTGELFF | TGCGCCAGCAGCACCCCCGCCGGGACTAGCGGCACCGGGGAGCTGTTTTTT
TRBJ1-4 | TRBV28 | NA | NA | CASSKEARIATNEKLFF | TGTGCCAGCAGTAAAGAGGCACGAATCGCAACTAATGAAAAACTGTTTTTT
TRBJ2-3 | TRBV7-2 | TRBD2 | NA | CASSGTGLGNTQYF | TGTGCCAGCAGCGGAACGGGACTAGGGAATACGCAGTATTTT
TRBJ1-1 | TRBV7-9 | TRBD1 | NA | CASSYGDRGHIEAFF | TGTGCCAGCAGCTACGGGGACAGGGGGCATATTGAAGCTTTCTTT
TRBJ2-1 | TRBV10-1 | TRBD2 | once | CASSEFGGAGFGDEQFF | TGCGCCAGCAGTGAATTCGGGGGGGCCGGCTTTGGCGATGAGCAGTTCTTC
TRBJ2-5 | TRBV4-2 | NA | NA | CASSQEVAAEGETQYF | TGTGCCAGCAGCCAAGAGGTTGCGGCGGAGGGAGAGACCCAGTACTTC
TRBJ2-7 | TRBV2 | TRBD2 | NA | CARGGLAWHEQYF | TGTGCCAGGGGGGGACTAGCCTGGCACGAGCAGTACTTC
TRBJ1-4 | TRBV5-1 | TRBD1 | once | CASSQDRALNEKLFF | TGCGCCAGCAGCCAGGACAGGGCCCTTAATGAAAAACTGTTTTTT
TRBJ2-5 | TRBV27 | NA | NA | CASSLLGAAGTQYF | TGTGCCAGCAGTCTCTTAGGGGCTGCGGGAACCCAGTACTTC
TRBJ2-2 | TRBV28 | TRBD1 | NA | CASGFRQGHNTGELFF | TGTGCCAGCGGATTCCGACAGGGACATAACACCGGGGAGCTGTTTTTT
TRBJ2-2 | TRBV7-3 | NA | once | CASSTNGQTLINTGELFF | TGTGCCAGCAGCACGAATGGACAGACCCTAATTAACACCGGGGAGCTGTTTTTT
TRBJ2-7 | TRBV7-2 | TRBD2 | NA | CASSPGLLAVQGDF | TGTGCCAGCAGCCCCGGACTACTAGCGGTCCAAGGAGACTTC
TRBJ2-7 | TRBV7-2 | TRBD2 | NA | CASSPQGLAGNEQYF | TGTGCCAGCAGCCCCCAGGGACTAGCGGGGAACGAGCAGTACTTC
TRBJ2-3 | TRBV29-1 | TRBD1 | NA | CSGGRGTGTDTQYF | TGCAGCGGGGGAAGAGGGACAGGCACAGATACGCAGTATTTT
TRBJ1-2 | TRBV19 | NA | once | CASSMAGFVGYTF | TGTGCCAGTAGTATGGCGGGGTTCGTTGGCTACACCTTC